Listed below are T cell receptor beta chains from one sample, sequenced in a study of cytomegalovirus exposure and HLA in healthy donors. Only in-frame clones appear in the TCRdb table, and some are missing; sequencing was by immunoSEQ multiplex PCR. The sample has 120,000 to 150,000 clones; about 91% are singletons. Sequences were obtained from PBMCs. Receptor source: a woman between 18 and 30 years old in good health and CMV-seropositive. Both conserved end residues are part of each CDR3. Each record gives: D gene, J gene, V gene, clone size, CDR3 protein, CDR3 DNA. The D gene is left open where the match is weak. Not every row has a clone size; where given, it reads once, few, many or a size class.

TRBD1 | TRBJ1-5 | TRBV28 | - | CASSPTGQGNQPQHF | TGTGCCAGCAGTCCCACGGGACAGGGTAATCAGCCCCAGCATTTT
- | TRBJ1-1 | TRBV27 | few | CASRLQGGDTEAFF | TGTGCCAGCAGGCTCCAGGGAGGAGACACTGAAGCTTTCTTT
- | TRBJ1-2 | TRBV21-1 | - | CASSKDPRDTFNYGYTF | TGTGCCAGCAGCAAAGACCCTCGGGACACCTTTAACTATGGCTACACCTTC
- | TRBJ1-1 | TRBV6-1 | - | CASTEVGTEAFF | TGTGCCAGCACCGAGGTTGGGACTGAAGCTTTCTTT
TRBD1 | TRBJ2-3 | TRBV9 | - | CASSRKPGQDQYF | TGTGCCAGCAGCAGGAAACCGGGACAGGACCAGTATTTT
- | TRBJ1-6 | TRBV7-9 | few | CASSLTEPNSPLHF | TGTGCCAGCAGCCTGACAGAGCCTAATTCACCCCTCCACTTT
- | TRBJ1-5 | TRBV18 | once | CASSPTQNQPQHF | TGTGCCAGCTCACCAACACAGAATCAGCCCCAGCATTTT
- | TRBJ1-6 | TRBV19 | few | CASNKDGNLHF | TGTGCCAGTAATAAAGACGGGAACCTCCACTTT
TRBD2 | TRBJ2-4 | TRBV5-4 | - | CASSSGTSGGTVQYF | TGTGCCAGCAGCTCCGGGACTAGCGGGGGGACGGTTCAGTACTTC
- | TRBJ2-3 | TRBV30 | - | CAWMGTLASDTQYF | TGTGCCTGGATGGGGACCCTAGCGTCAGATACGCAGTATTTT
- | TRBJ1-6 | TRBV10-3 | - | CAISDQQSNSPLHF | TGTGCCATCAGTGATCAACAGAGTAATTCACCCCTCCACTTT
TRBD2 | TRBJ2-7 | TRBV5-3 | - | CARSVGVAGVPNEQYF | TGTGCCAGAAGCGTCGGGGTAGCGGGAGTCCCCAACGAGCAGTACTTC
- | TRBJ1-6 | TRBV6-1 | once | CASSELDGPVGSPLHF | TGTGCCAGCAGTGAACTTGATGGGCCTGTTGGGTCACCCCTCCACTTT
TRBD2 | TRBJ2-1 | TRBV27 | - | CASRWTSGIFNFSYNEQFF | TGTGCCAGCAGATGGACTAGCGGGATCTTCAATTTCTCCTACAATGAGCAGTTCTTC
- | TRBJ2-2 | TRBV9 | - | CASSVEEARSTGELFF | TGTGCCAGCAGCGTAGAGGAGGCGCGGAGCACCGGGGAGCTGTTTTTT
TRBD2 | TRBJ2-7 | TRBV4-2 | - | CASSQASLASEQYF | TGTGCCAGCAGCCAAGCTTCACTAGCGAGCGAGCAGTACTTC
TRBD1 | TRBJ2-2 | TRBV30 | - | CAWRARQGNTGELFF | TGTGCCTGGAGGGCCCGACAGGGGAACACCGGGGAGCTGTTTTTT